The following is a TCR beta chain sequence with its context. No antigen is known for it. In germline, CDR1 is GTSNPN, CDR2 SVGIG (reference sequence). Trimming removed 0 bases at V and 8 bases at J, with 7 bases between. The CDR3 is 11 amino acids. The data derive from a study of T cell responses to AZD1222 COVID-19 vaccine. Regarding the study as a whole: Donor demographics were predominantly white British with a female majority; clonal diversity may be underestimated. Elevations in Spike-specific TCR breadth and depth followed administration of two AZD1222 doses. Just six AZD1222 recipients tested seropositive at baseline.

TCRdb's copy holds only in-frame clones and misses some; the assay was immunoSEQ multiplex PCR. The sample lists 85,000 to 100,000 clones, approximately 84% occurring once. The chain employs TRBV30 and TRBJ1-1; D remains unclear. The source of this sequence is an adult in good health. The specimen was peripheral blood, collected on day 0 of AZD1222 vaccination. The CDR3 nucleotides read TGTGCCTGGAGTGTACTGTGGGAAGCTTTCTTT. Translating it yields CAWSVLWEAFF.